This entry lists 16 T cell receptor beta chains sequenced from one sample in a study of T-cell reconstitution after alpha-beta-depleted transplantation in children (dated by TCRdb to the mid-2010s). The method behind the library was PCR. These reads were obtained on an Illumina HiSeq 2500. To normalize quantification of the TCRbeta repertoire, the TCR libraries were built with molecular barcoding that relied on unique molecular identifiers. TCRdb passed the public sequencing reads through fastp at Q25 and MiXCR, retaining productive beta sequences. Rows merge per CDR3 protein into single entries with the most common DNA and genes. This sample holds a few hundred thousand distinct CDR3 sequences; almost 10% were observed only once. The top ten constitute over 9.5% of the sample. Sample: PBMCs from the stem cell graft donor, taken from the stem cell graft. These receptors came from a human donor who donated a stem cell graft to a child with SCID.

The V call is TRBV5-1, the J call TRBJ2-7; the D call may be TRBD1 or TRBD2 (5 bases each). There are 15 residues in the CDR3. CDR1 and CDR2 (germline): SGHRS, YFSETQ. Trimming stripped 1 base from V and 2 bases from J, with 13 bases between. The CDR3 here is CASSLPRDGTYEQYF. CDR3 bases: TGCGCCAGCAGCTTGCCTAGGGACGGCACCTACGAGCAGTACTTC.

The chain couples TRBV29-1 to TRBJ2-2, with a possible D match to TRBD2 (5 bases). The germline gives CDR1 SQVTM, CDR2 ANQGSEA. Trimming removed 4 bases at V and 6 bases at J, with 18 bases between. The CDR3 is 15 residues long. This CDR3 reads CSVGVDGRTAGELFF. The CDR3 DNA reads TGCAGCGTTGGGGTTGACGGTAGGACTGCCGGGGAGCTGTTTTTT.

In its sample, this clonotype was seen a few times. V and J are TRBV12-3 or TRBV12-4 and TRBJ2-7; 7 bases match TRBD2. CDR3 length equals 14 residues. The ends lost 3 bases at V and 5 bases at J; junction bases unmatched: 7. Written as DNA, the CDR3 is TGTGCCAGCAGTTTCAGTGCACTAGCGAACGAGCAGTACTTC. Amino acids: CASSFSALANEQYF.

This clonotype turned up a few times. The CDR3 sequence is CATSRDFEGELFF. The CDR3 nucleotides are TGTGCCACCAGCAGAGATTTCGAGGGGGAGCTGTTTTTT. The J gene is TRBJ2-2, the V gene TRBV15, with unresolved D. The length of the CDR3 is 13 residues. Deletions cut 0 bases from V and 8 bases from J, with 7 bases between. Germline lookup yields CDR1 LNHNV and CDR2 YYDKDF (reference sequence).

The chain is built from TRBV20-1 and TRBJ2-5, with D perhaps matching TRBD2 (6 bases). Germline values: CDR1 DFQATT, CDR2 SNEGSKA (reference sequence). Trimming removed 2 bases at V and 5 bases at J, with 21 bases between. The CDR3 extends over 16 amino acids. This CDR3 reads CSARRPEGKIMETQYF. The CDR3 DNA sequence: TGCAGTGCTAGACGCCCGGAGGGAAAGATTATGGAGACCCAGTACTTC.

This clonotype was seen ten or more times. The chain is built from TRBV24-1 and TRBJ2-1; weak D call: TRBD2 (7 bases). Trimming removed 7 bases from V and 5 bases from J, with 20 bases in between. The CDR3 loop spans 16 amino acids. Looked up from germline, CDR1 is KGHDR and CDR2 is SFDVKD. CDR3 sequence: CATSGSSAGADNEQFF. The CDR3 DNA follows: TGTGCCACCAGCGGTTCCTCGGCGGGGGCCGACAATGAGCAGTTCTTC.

About this clonotype: Being one base from a much bigger clone, this may be a read error. This chain links TRBV29-1 with TRBJ2-5; the match to TRBD1 covers 7 bases. The CDR3 contains 12 residues. V shed 3 bases and J 9 bases; nucleotides not matched to a gene: 7. Per germline, CDR1 SQVTM and CDR2 ANQGSEA. The DNA for the CDR3 is TGCAGCGTTGAGTGTACAGGGGTCTCCCAGTACTTC. Translated: CSVECTGVSQYF.

The chain combines TRBV6-1 with TRBJ1-2, with 7 nucleotides matching TRBD1. Germline CDR1 reads MNHNS; CDR2 reads SASEGT. This CDR3 is 13 amino acids long. Trimming at V came to 6 bases and at J to 4 bases, leaving 5 bases not matched to a gene. CDR3 region: CASRIRDSYGYTF. As DNA, the CDR3 is TGTGCCAGCAGAATACGGGACAGCTATGGCTACACCTTC.

This clonotype was detected only once. The rearrangement uses TRBV7-6 and TRBJ2-6; D uncertain. Deletions cut 5 bases from V and 0 bases from J, with 11 bases between. CDR3 length equals 16 residues. Germline V gene sequence: CDR1 SGHVS, CDR2 FNYEAQ. The CDR3 bases are TGTGCCAGCAGCGCAGCCTCGGGCTCTGGGGCCAACGTCCTGACTTTC. It is translated as CASSAASGSGANVLTF.

This chain joins TRBV5-1 and TRBJ2-3, with 9 bases aligning to TRBD2. The CDR3 spans 15 residues. V lost 2 bases to trimming and J lost 6 bases; unmatched junction nucleotides: 7. Germline assignment: CDR1 SGHRS and CDR2 YFSETQ. Here the CDR3 DNA reads TGCGCCAGCAGCTTTGAGGCTAGCGGGGAGGATACGCAGTATTTT. It encodes CASSFEASGEDTQYF. Full variable domain (missing parts from reference TRBV5-1 and TRBJ2-3): KAGVTQTPRYLIKTRGQQVTLSCSPISGHRSVSWYQQTPGQGLQFLFEYFSETQRNKGNFPGRFSGRQFSNSRSEMNVSTLELGDSALYLCASSFEASGEDTQYFGPGTRLTVL.

The gene calls are TRBV28 and TRBJ2-7, with TRBD1 matching 10 bases. J gave up 6 bases and V 5 bases, and 13 bases lay outside the gene matches. Germline CDR1 is MDHEN and CDR2 is SYDVKM. The CDR3 spans 16 residues. CDR3: CASSPGRRGTGAEQYF. In DNA, the CDR3 is TGTGCCAGCAGTCCGGGAAGGAGAGGGACAGGGGCCGAGCAGTACTTC.

The chain carries TRBV7-9 and TRBJ2-7; 7 bases align to TRBD1. This CDR3 spans 16 amino acids. V lost 5 bases to trimming and J lost 0 bases; unmatched junction nucleotides: 10. Germline CDR1 and CDR2: SEHNR and FQNEAQ (reference sequence). The CDR3 here is CASSPSTGPSSYEQYF. CDR3 nucleotide sequence: TGTGCCAGCAGCCCGTCGACAGGGCCAAGCTCCTACGAGCAGTACTTC.

This clonotype was seen a handful of times. The genes are TRBV11-2 and TRBJ2-7, with D perhaps matching TRBD2 (6 bases). CDR1 and CDR2 (germline): SGHAT, FQNNGV. CDR3 length: 15 residues. V was shortened by 1 base and J by 3 bases, with 13 bases between the two germline ends. The CDR3 region has the DNA TGTGCCAGCAGCTTAGCGGCGGGGACGAACTACGAGCAGTACTTC. Residues: CASSLAAGTNYEQYF. Looking up the rest from reference TRBV11-2 and TRBJ2-7 gives the full variable domain: EAGVAQSPRYKIIEKRQSVAFWCNPISGHATLYWYQQILGQGPKLLIQFQNNGVVDDSQLPKDRFSAERLKGVDSTLKIQPAKLEDSAVYLCASSLAAGTNYEQYFGPGTRLTVT.

The rearrangement links TRBV25-1 to TRBJ2-3, with D perhaps TRBD1 (5 bases). Germline V CDR1 and CDR2: MGHDK, SYGVNS. The length of the CDR3 is 15 residues. V gave up 1 base and J gave up 2 bases, with 10 bases separating them. CDR3 sequence reads: CASSEFARVTDTQYF. CDR3 DNA: TGTGCCAGCAGTGAATTCGCCAGGGTCACAGATACGCAGTATTTT.

J is TRBJ2-7 and V is TRBV5-1; unclear D gene. In germline, CDR1 is SGHRS, CDR2 YFSETQ. CDR3 length: 15 amino acids. The V and J ends lost 0 bases and 0 bases respectively, with 10 bases between them. The CDR3 DNA is TGCGCCAGCAGCTTGGAGGGTCTGAGCTCCTACGAGCAGTACTTC. Translating gives CASSLEGLSSYEQYF.

There are a few counts of this clonotype. The chain uses TRBV12-3 or TRBV12-4 and TRBJ1-6; 8 nucleotides agree with TRBD1. The CDR3 is made up of 15 amino acids. V dropped 6 bases and J dropped 8; count of bases not matched to a gene: 9. The DNA for the CDR3 is TGTGCCAGCAGGCGAGCCGGGACAGGATATTCACCCCTCCACTTT. This gives the protein CASRRAGTGYSPLHF.